This T cell receptor (beta chain) derives from a study of T cell clonotyping in hematopoietic cell transplantation. Germline V gene lookup returns CDR1 LNHDA and CDR2 SQIVND (reference sequence). Trimming at V came to 10 bases and at J to 2 bases, leaving 6 bases not matched to a gene. The CDR3 loop spans 13 amino acids. Whole-study results and caveats: Graft donor and pretransplant recipient Inverse Simpson Index values predicted broader posttransplant TCR diversity. After transplant, recipient diversity fell while pathologically expanded clonotypes grew through day 180. CD4 and CD8 repertoire contributions could not be separated without sorting.

Clones were read by immunoSEQ multiplex PCR, and TCRdb kept only the in-frame ones, dropping some. The sample contains 35,000 to 45,000 clones, 88% of which appear only once. On this clone: As yet, its antigen is unknown.

The rearrangement joins TRBV19 to TRBJ2-3; TRBD1 agrees at 7 bases. The sequencing input was peripheral blood mononuclear cells. The clonotype was recovered from a woman aged 40 to 55 in good health. Some clones in this sample may be carry-over from other donors' samples. CDR3 bases: TGTGCCACCTGGACAGGCTACACAGATACGCAGTATTTT. Its protein is CATWTGYTDTQYF.